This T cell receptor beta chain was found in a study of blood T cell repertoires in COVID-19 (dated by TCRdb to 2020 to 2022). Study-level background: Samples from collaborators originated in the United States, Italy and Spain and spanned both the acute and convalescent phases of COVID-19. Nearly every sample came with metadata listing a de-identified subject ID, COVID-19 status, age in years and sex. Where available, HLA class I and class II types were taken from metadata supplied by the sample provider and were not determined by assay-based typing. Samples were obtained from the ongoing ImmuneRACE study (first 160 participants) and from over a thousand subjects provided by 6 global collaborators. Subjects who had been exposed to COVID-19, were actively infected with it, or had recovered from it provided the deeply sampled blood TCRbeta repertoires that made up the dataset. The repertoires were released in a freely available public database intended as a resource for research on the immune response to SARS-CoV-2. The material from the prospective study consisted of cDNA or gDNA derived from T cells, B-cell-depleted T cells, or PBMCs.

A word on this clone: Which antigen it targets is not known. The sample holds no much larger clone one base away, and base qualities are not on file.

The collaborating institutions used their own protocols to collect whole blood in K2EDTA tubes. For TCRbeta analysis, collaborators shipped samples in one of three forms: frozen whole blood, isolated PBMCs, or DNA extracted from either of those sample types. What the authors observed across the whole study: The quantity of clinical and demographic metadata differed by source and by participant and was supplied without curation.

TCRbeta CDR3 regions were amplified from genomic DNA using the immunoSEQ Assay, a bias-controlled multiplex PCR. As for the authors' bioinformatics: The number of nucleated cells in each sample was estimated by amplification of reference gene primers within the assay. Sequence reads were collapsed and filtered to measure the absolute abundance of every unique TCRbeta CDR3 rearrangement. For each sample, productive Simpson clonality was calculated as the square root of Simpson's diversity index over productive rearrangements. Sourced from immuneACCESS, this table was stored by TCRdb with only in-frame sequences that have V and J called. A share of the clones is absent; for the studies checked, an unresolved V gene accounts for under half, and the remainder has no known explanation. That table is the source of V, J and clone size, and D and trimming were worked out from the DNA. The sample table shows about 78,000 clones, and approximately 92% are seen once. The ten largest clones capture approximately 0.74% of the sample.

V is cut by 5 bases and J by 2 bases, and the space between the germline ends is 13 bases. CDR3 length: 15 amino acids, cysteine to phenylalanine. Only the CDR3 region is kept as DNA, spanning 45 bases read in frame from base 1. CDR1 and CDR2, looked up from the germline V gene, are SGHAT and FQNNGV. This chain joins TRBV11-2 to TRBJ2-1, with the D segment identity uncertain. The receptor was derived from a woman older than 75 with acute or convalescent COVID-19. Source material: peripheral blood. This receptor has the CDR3 CASSLTLTTYNEQFF. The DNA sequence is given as TGTGCCAGCAGCCTCACCTTAACTACCTACAATGAGCAGTTCTTC.